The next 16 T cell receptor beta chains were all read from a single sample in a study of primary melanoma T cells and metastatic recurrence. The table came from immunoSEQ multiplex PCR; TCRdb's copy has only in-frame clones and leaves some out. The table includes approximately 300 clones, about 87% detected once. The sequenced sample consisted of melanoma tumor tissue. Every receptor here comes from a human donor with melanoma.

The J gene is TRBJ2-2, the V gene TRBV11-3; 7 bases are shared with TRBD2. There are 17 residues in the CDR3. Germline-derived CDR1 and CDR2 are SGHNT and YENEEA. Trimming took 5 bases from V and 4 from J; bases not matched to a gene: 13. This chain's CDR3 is CASSRNGGRGVTGELFF. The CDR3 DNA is TGTGCCAGCAGCCGTAACGGCGGGAGAGGGGTCACCGGGGAGCTGTTTTTT.

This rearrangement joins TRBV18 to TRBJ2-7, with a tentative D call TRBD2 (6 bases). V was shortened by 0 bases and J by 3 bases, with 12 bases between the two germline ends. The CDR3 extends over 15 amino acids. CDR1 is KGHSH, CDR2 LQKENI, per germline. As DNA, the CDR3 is TGTGCCAGCTCACCACCTGGCGGAGGGGTCTACGAGCAGTACTTC. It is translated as CASSPPGGGVYEQYF.

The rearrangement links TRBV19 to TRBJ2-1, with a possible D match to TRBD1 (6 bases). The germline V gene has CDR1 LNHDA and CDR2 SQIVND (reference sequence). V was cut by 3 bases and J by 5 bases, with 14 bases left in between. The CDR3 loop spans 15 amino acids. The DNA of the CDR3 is TGTGCCAGTAGTATTACCTGGGGGCTGGACAATGAGCAGTTCTTC. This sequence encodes CASSITWGLDNEQFF. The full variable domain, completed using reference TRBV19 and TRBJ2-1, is DGGITQSPKYLFRKEGQNVTLSCEQNLNHDAMYWYRQDPGQGLRLIYYSQIVNDFQKGDIAEGYSVSREKKESFPLTVTSAQKNPTAFYLCASSITWGLDNEQFFGPGTRLTVL.

CDR3 loop: CASSLGFTGADYGYTF. CDR3 sequence (DNA): TGCGCCAGCAGCCTGGGATTCACAGGGGCTGACTATGGCTACACCTTC. The chain employs TRBV5-1 and TRBJ1-2, with 7 bases fitting TRBD1. With 4 bases clipped from V and 3 bases from J, the junction kept 12 bases outside the gene matches. Germline-derived CDR1 and CDR2 are SGHRS and YFSETQ. This CDR3 has 16 amino acids.

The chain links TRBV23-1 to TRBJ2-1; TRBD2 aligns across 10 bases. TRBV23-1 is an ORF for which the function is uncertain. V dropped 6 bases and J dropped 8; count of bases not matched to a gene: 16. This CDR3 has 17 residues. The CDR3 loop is CASSLGGWGLARDEQFF. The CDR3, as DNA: TGCGCCAGCAGCTTAGGAGGGTGGGGACTAGCGAGGGATGAGCAGTTCTTC.

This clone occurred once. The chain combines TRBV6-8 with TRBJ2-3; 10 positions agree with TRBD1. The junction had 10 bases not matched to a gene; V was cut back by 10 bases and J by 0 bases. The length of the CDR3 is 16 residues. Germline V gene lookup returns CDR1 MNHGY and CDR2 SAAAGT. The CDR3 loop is CAISRTGGTSTDTQYF. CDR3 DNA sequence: TGTGCCATCAGCCGGACAGGGGGAACTAGCACAGATACGCAGTATTTT.

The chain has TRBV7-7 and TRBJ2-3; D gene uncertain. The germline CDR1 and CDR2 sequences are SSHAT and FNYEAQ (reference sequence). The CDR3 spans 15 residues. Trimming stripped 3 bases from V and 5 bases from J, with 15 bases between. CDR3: CASSLWSRPEDTQYF. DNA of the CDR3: TGTGCCAGCAGCTTGTGGTCCCGCCCGGAAGATACGCAGTATTTT.

CDR3 DNA sequence: TGTGCCAGCAGCTTAGGAGTAGCGGGAGAGGAAGAGACCCAGTACTTC. Its translation is CASSLGVAGEEETQYF. The chain has TRBV7-6 and TRBJ2-5; 9 nucleotides agree with TRBD2. Germline V gene sequence: CDR1 SGHVS, CDR2 FNYEAQ. The CDR3 extends over 16 amino acids. Unmatched junction bases numbered 6, after V lost 1 base and J lost 3 bases. Using reference TRBV7-6 and TRBJ2-5 for the parts outside the CDR3, the full variable domain is GAGVSQSPRYKVTKRGQDVALRCDPISGHVSLYWYRQALGQGPEFLTYFNYEAQQDKSGLPNDRFSAERPEGSISTLTIQRTEQRDSAMYRCASSLGVAGEEETQYFGPGTRLLVL.

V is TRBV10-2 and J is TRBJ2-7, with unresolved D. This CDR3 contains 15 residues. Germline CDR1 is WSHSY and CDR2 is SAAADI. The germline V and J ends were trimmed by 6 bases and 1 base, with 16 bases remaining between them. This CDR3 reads CASSSTVSESYEQYF. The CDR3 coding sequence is TGCGCCAGCAGCTCGACGGTGAGTGAGTCCTACGAGCAGTACTTC.

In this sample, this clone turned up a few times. The CDR3 DNA sequence: TGTGCCAGCAGTCGACGGAGACAGGGGGCGGGAGCTTTCTTT. Encoded protein: CASSRRRQGAGAFF. J is TRBJ1-1 and V is TRBV6-8, with 10 bases lining up with TRBD1. Per germline, CDR1 MNHGY and CDR2 SAAAGT. The ends lost 5 bases at V and 10 bases at J; junction bases unmatched: 10. The CDR3 runs to 14 residues.

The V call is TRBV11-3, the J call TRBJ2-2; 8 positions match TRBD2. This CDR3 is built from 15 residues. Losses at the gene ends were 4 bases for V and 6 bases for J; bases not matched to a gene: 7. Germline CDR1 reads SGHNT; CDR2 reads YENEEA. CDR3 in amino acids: CASSSGLVIAGELFF. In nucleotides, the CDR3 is TGTGCCAGCAGCTCGGGACTAGTGATCGCCGGGGAGCTGTTTTTT.

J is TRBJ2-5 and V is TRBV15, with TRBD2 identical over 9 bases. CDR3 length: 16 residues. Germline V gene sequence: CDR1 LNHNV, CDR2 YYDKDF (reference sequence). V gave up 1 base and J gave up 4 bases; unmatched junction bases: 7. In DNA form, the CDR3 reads TGTGCCACCAGCAGAGGTGGGCTAGCGGGACGAGAGACCCAGTACTTC. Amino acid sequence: CATSRGGLAGRETQYF. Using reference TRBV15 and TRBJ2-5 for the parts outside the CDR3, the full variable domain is DAMVIQNPRYQVTQFGKPVTLSCSQTLNHNVMYWYQQKSSQAPKLLFHYYDKDFNNEADTPDNFQSRRPNTSFCFLDIRSPGLGDTAMYLCATSRGGLAGRETQYFGPGTRLLVL.

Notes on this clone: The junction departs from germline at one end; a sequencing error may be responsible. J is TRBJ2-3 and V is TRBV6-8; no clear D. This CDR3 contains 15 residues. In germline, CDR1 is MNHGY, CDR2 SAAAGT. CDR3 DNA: TGTGCCATCAGTCGACTGGAACGTCGCACAGATACGCAGTATTTT. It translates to CAISRLERRTDTQYF.

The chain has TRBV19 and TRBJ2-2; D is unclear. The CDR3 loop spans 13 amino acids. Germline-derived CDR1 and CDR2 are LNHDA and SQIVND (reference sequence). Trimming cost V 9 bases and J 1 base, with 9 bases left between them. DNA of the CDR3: TGTGCCAGCCTTCACAAGAACACCGGGGAGCTGTTTTTT. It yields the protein CASLHKNTGELFF.

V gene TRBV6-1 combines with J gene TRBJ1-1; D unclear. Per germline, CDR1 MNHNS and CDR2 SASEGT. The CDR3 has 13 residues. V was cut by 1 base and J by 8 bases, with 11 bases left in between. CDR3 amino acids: CASSEGSKIEAFF. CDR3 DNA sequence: TGTGCCAGCAGTGAAGGGAGCAAAATCGAAGCTTTCTTT.

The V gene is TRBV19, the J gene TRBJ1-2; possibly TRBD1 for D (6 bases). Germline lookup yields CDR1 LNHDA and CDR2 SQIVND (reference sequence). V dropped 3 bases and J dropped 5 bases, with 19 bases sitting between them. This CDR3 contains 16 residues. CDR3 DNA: TGTGCCAGTAGTATCGGGGGCAACAGGGTTGGGTATGGCTACACCTTC. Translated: CASSIGGNRVGYGYTF.